This T cell receptor (beta chain) was identified in a study of shared clonotypes between healthy human individuals. Points from the study as a whole: Clonotypes not shared had lower generation probabilities than those common to all four donors. Apart from blood, nothing was sampled; tissue repertoires likely differ.

Remarks on this clone: The antigen remains unidentified.

CD45RO-negative, CCR7-selected cells formed the naive CD8 fraction, which excluded terminally differentiated effector memory CD45RA+ cells. The study ran the assay at deep level. The authors distributed each subset's genomic DNA evenly over several immunoSEQ plates. Repertoires were generated with immunoSEQ multiplex PCR, while TCRdb's copy carries only in-frame clones and drops some. Of about 2.2 million clones in the sample, about 92% were seen once. The CDR3 length is 16 residues. The germline gives CDR1 MNHEY, CDR2 SVGAGI. Losses at the gene ends were 0 bases for V and 3 bases for J; bases not matched to a gene: 8.

The rearrangement joins TRBV6-5 to TRBJ2-7, with 7 bases fitting TRBD1. Sequenced: naive CD8+ T cells from PBMCs. This receptor was obtained from a man aged 18-30 years in good health. Some clones in this sample may be carry-over from other donors' samples. This CDR3 is CASSYSAGQEIYEQYF. The CDR3 DNA sequence: TGTGCCAGCAGTTACTCGGCTGGACAGGAGATCTACGAGCAGTACTTC.